This T cell receptor beta chain was sequenced in a study of cytomegalovirus exposure and HLA in healthy donors. Notes on the study in general: Later analysis showed most CMV-associated TCR beta chains appearing HLA-restricted.

The PCR ran on 60 Vbeta and 13 Jbeta primers. Using immunoSEQ multiplex PCR, the repertoire was profiled, and TCRdb retains in-frame clones only, with some absent. The sample includes 160,000 or so clones, roughly four fifths of them seen just once. As to this clone: Its antigen is unidentified.

The CDR3 sequence is 16 residues long. Germline CDR1 reads SGHDT; CDR2 reads YYEEEE. V dropped 4 bases and J dropped 9; count of bases not matched to a gene: 11. V usage is TRBV5-6 and J usage is TRBJ2-3, with TRBD2 identical over 13 bases. This sequence originates from a man aged 35 to 55 in good health and CMV-seronegative. Material for sequencing was PBMCs. In DNA, the CDR3 is TGTGCCAGCAGCCAGGGACTAGCGGGACTGAGAGGGACGCAGTATTTT. Its protein is CASSQGLAGLRGTQYF.